This T cell receptor (beta chain) was sequenced for a study of blood T cells in healthy people across ages. All donors came from Russia, were Caucasian and healthy, and spanned ages roughly 6 to 100. The study isolated at least 6.5 million PBMCs from each sample. For the second PCR, which ran for about 7 to 11 cycles, a sample-barcoded 5' primer and a J-beta primer mix were used. A template-switch adaptor that had 12 random nucleotides put a tag on each cDNA molecule. TCRdb re-analysed the 5' RACE reads in MiXCR, keeping a single row per CDR3 protein. The data contain 600,000 to 650,000 distinct CDR3 sequences, roughly 53% of them seen just once; the ten biggest clones take up around 37%. From germline, CDR1 is MNHNY and CDR2 SVGAGI (reference sequence). The CDR3 has 15 amino acids.

The genes are TRBV6-6 and TRBJ2-5; TRBD2 aligns across 10 bases. The J call is in doubt because the DNA end fits TRBJ2-7 better. The sequence came from a man aged 55 to 70 in good health. The source material was blood. CDR3 protein: CASRPTSGISYEQYF. The CDR3 DNA reads TGTGCCAGCAGACCCACTAGCGGGATTTCTTACGAGCAGTACTTC.